These 19 T cell receptor beta chains were all obtained from the same sample, sequenced in a study of blood T cell repertoires in COVID-19. The method was immunoSEQ multiplex PCR; TCRdb's version includes in-frame clones alone and lacks a portion of them. The data contain under 45,000 clones, approximately 88% of them seen just once; the ten biggest clones take up under 0.4%. The sample comprised peripheral blood. The receptors derive from a human donor in a cohort sampled during active COVID-19.

This sequence joins TRBV11-2 and TRBJ2-6, with a possible D match to TRBD1 (6 bases). The CDR3 sequence is 16 residues long. Germline V CDR1 and CDR2: SGHAT, FQNNGV. The germline V and J ends were trimmed by 5 bases and 2 bases, with 13 bases remaining between them. The CDR3 is CASSPRGTPGANVLTF. The CDR3 DNA reads TGTGCCAGCAGCCCAAGGGGGACGCCTGGGGCCAACGTCCTGACTTTC.

The chain combines TRBV3-1 (or the pseudogene TRBV3-2) with TRBJ2-7, with D unresolved. V was trimmed by 3 bases and J by 0 bases, leaving 6 bases between them. The CDR3 covers 13 residues. CDR1 is LGHDT and CDR2 is YNNKEL in the germline V gene (reference sequence). CDR3: CASSQYNSYEQYF. CDR3 DNA sequence: TGTGCCAGCAGCCAGTACAACTCCTACGAGCAGTACTTC.

The chain joins TRBV19 to TRBJ2-7; tentatively, D is TRBD2 (5 bases). Germline values: CDR1 LNHDA, CDR2 SQIVND (reference sequence). CDR3 length: 13 residues. The V end was cut by 3 bases, the J end by 3 bases, with 9 bases between. CDR3 bases: TGTGCCAGTAGTATCGGGATTGGCTACGAGCAGTACTTC. Its translation is CASSIGIGYEQYF.

A single count supports this clone. The genes are TRBV4-2 and TRBJ1-1; D is unresolved. V lost 0 bases and J 7 bases, leaving 9 bases between the germline ends. Germline assignment: CDR1 LGHNA and CDR2 YNFKEQ. This CDR3 is 13 amino acids long. The CDR3 DNA reads TGTGCCAGCAGCCAAGATGGCGGGCTTGAAGCTTTCTTT. Translation: CASSQDGGLEAFF.

The rearrangement links TRBV4-1 to TRBJ1-1; D perhaps matches TRBD1 (6 bases). Germline values: CDR1 MGHRA, CDR2 YSYEKL. This CDR3 spans 16 amino acids. Deletions cut 0 bases from V and 4 bases from J, with 15 bases between. CDR3: CASSQDSGGLLTEAFF. The CDR3 DNA follows: TGCGCCAGCAGCCAAGATTCCGGGGGGCTACTCACTGAAGCTTTCTTT.

V is TRBV27 and J is TRBJ1-2, with D possibly TRBD1 on 6 matching bases. V gave up 5 bases and J gave up 7 bases, with 17 bases separating them. Germline V gene lookup returns CDR1 MNHEY and CDR2 SMNVEV (reference sequence). The CDR3 extends over 14 amino acids. CDR3 DNA sequence: TGTGCCAGCAGTCCAACCTACGGACAGCGTGGCTACACCTTC. This codes for CASSPTYGQRGYTF.

J is TRBJ1-2 and V is TRBV5-6, with D possibly being TRBD1 (6 bases). This CDR3 region has 17 residues. The V end lost 0 bases, the J end lost 0 bases, and 15 bases lay between the germline ends. From germline, CDR1 is SGHDT and CDR2 YYEEEE. For the CDR3, the DNA is TGTGCCAGCAGCTTGGCCGGAAGGGGGATACCTAACTATGGCTACACCTTC. This sequence encodes CASSLAGRGIPNYGYTF.

V gene TRBV9 combines with J gene TRBJ1-1, with 8 positions matching TRBD1. This CDR3 is 17 amino acids long. Losses at the gene ends were 0 bases for V and 5 bases for J; bases not matched to a gene: 12. Germline V gene lookup returns CDR1 SGDLS and CDR2 YYNGEE. CDR3 sequence reads: CASSVVSTRTGKTEAFF. As DNA, the CDR3 is TGTGCCAGCAGCGTAGTGAGTACCAGGACAGGGAAAACTGAAGCTTTCTTT.

The V gene is TRBV6-2 or TRBV6-3, the J gene TRBJ1-2; 7 positions agree with TRBD1. The germline gives CDR1 MNHEY, CDR2 SVGEGT. The CDR3 length is 14 residues. V shed 4 bases, J shed 5 bases, and the junction held 7 bases outside the gene matches. CDR3 loop: CASSSHGTAYGYTF. The CDR3 DNA reads TGTGCCAGCAGTTCCCACGGGACAGCGTATGGCTACACCTTC.

This clone was counted a few times. This chain links TRBV6-2 or TRBV6-3 with TRBJ1-1; TRBD1 is a possible D gene (6 bases). This CDR3 spans 14 amino acids. The V end was cut by 6 bases, the J end by 5 bases, with 16 bases between. Germline V gives CDR1 MNHEY, CDR2 SVGEGT. The CDR3 is CASSLNRVGTEAFF. The CDR3 region has the DNA TGTGCCAGCAGCCTGAACAGGGTTGGTACTGAAGCTTTCTTT.

V and J are TRBV6-6 and TRBJ1-1; D gene uncertain. The CDR3 loop spans 13 amino acids. V gave up 2 bases and J gave up 1 base, with 5 bases separating them. CDR1 and CDR2 from the germline V gene are MNHNY and SVGAGI (reference sequence). The CDR3 region is CASSYAGNTEAFF. CDR3 bases: TGTGCCAGCAGTTACGCGGGGAACACTGAAGCTTTCTTT.

A single count supports this clone. The chain is built from TRBV7-2 and TRBJ2-7; no firm D call. The CDR3 length is 13 residues. V was clipped by 5 bases and J by 2 bases, with 10 bases between them. The germline V gene encodes CDR1 SGHTA and CDR2 FQGNSA. The CDR3 loop reads CASSPKAAYEQYF. CDR3 in DNA: TGTGCCAGCAGCCCTAAGGCGGCCTACGAGCAGTACTTC. Full variable domain (missing parts from reference TRBV7-2 and TRBJ2-7): GAGVSQSPSNKVTEKGKDVELRCDPISGHTALYWYRQSLGQGLEFLIYFQGNSAPDKSGLPSDRFSAERTGGSVSTLTIQRTQQEDSAVYLCASSPKAAYEQYFGPGTRLTVT.

V usage is TRBV10-2 and J usage is TRBJ1-2; D not resolved. Per the germline V gene, CDR1 is WSHSY and CDR2 is SAAADI. V was pared by 0 bases and J by 4 bases, with 12 bases between. This CDR3 has 15 amino acids. CDR3: CASSESGLSLYGYTF. The DNA for the CDR3 is TGCGCCAGCAGTGAGTCTGGGCTAAGCCTCTATGGCTACACCTTC.

CDR3 sequence: CAISESLEGGRNTIYF. For the CDR3, the DNA is TGTGCCATCAGTGAGTCGTTGGAGGGCGGCAGGAACACCATATATTTT. The chain uses TRBV10-3 and TRBJ1-3; no clear D gene. Germline V gene sequence: CDR1 ENHRY, CDR2 SYGVKD. Trimming stripped 0 bases from V and 7 bases from J, with 16 bases between. This CDR3 has 16 amino acids.

This chain connects TRBV29-1 to TRBJ1-3; TRBD1 matches at 7 bases. The CDR3 runs 14 residues. With V trimmed by 6 bases and J by 0 bases, 5 bases remained unmatched. Looked up from germline, CDR1 is SQVTM and CDR2 is ANQGSEA. CDR3 in amino acids: CSVATGHSGNTIYF. The DNA of the CDR3 is TGCAGCGTAGCGACAGGGCACTCTGGAAACACCATATATTTT.

The rearrangement links TRBV11-2 to TRBJ1-6; D is undetermined. The CDR3 extends over 18 amino acids. Germline V gives CDR1 SGHAT, CDR2 FQNNGV. Deletions cut 5 bases from V and 3 bases from J, with 20 bases between. The CDR3 DNA reads as TGTGCCAGCAGCAGGTTCCCAGTGCAGCTAGACTATAATTCACCCCTCCACTTT. Protein sequence: CASSRFPVQLDYNSPLHF.

The chain uses TRBV6-5 and TRBJ1-2, with 8 bases matching TRBD1. CDR3 size: 16 residues. V lost 3 bases and J lost 1; bases outside the gene matches: 7. The germline V gene encodes CDR1 MNHEY and CDR2 SVGAGI. CDR3 nucleotides: TGTGCCAGCAGTTATCAGAGACAGGGGAGTAACTATGGCTACACCTTC. Protein product: CASSYQRQGSNYGYTF.

The chain carries TRBV7-2 and TRBJ1-5; D may be TRBD1 (5 bases). V gave up 5 bases and J gave up 9 bases, with 14 bases separating them. Germline V gene sequence: CDR1 SGHTA, CDR2 FQGNSA. The CDR3 consists of 13 residues. CDR3 coding DNA: TGTGCCAGCAGCCTCGGGGGTGAGAGGCCCCAGCATTTT. This sequence encodes CASSLGGERPQHF.

This sequence joins TRBV10-3 and TRBJ2-7, with D possibly being TRBD1 (6 bases). Germline loops: CDR1 ENHRY, CDR2 SYGVKD. The V end was cut by 7 bases, the J end by 2 bases, with 12 bases between. CDR3 length: 13 amino acids. DNA of the CDR3: TGTGCCATCAAGTCGGACAGTCCCTACGAGCAGTACTTC. Encoded protein: CAIKSDSPYEQYF.